The 15 T cell receptor beta chains presented below share a single source sample, sequenced in a study of cytomegalovirus exposure and HLA in healthy donors. The PCR ran on 60 Vbeta and 13 Jbeta primers. Sequenced by immunoSEQ multiplex PCR; TCRdb stores in-frame clones only, minus some. Here the sample spans hundreds of thousands of clones, approximately 82% being singletons. Sequenced sample: PBMCs. The receptor source for this set is a woman between 35 and 50 years old in good health and CMV-seronegative.

The chain recombines TRBV30 with TRBJ1-1; 9 bases align to TRBD1. The V gene's germline CDR1 is GTSNPN and CDR2 SVGIG (reference sequence). The CDR3 runs 13 residues. V was pared by 6 bases and J by 5 bases, with 7 bases of the junction left unmatched. CDR3 nucleotide sequence: TGTGCCTGCCACACAGGGGGCGTTACTGAAGCTTTCTTT. This encodes CACHTGGVTEAFF.

This clone was detected only once. The genes are TRBV19 and TRBJ2-7; 9 bases agree with TRBD1. The CDR3 has 16 residues. The germline gives CDR1 LNHDA, CDR2 SQIVND (reference sequence). The V segment lost 6 bases and the J segment 4 bases; nucleotides outside the gene matches: 13. The CDR3 is CASRPGDREASYEQYF. CDR3 sequence (DNA): TGTGCCAGTAGACCGGGGGACAGGGAAGCATCTTACGAGCAGTACTTC.

This chain uses TRBV11-2 with TRBJ1-2; TRBD1 aligns across 7 bases. Germline CDR1 is SGHAT and CDR2 is FQNNGV. J gave up 4 bases and V 5 bases, and 10 bases lay outside the gene matches. The CDR3 runs to 15 residues. The DNA of the CDR3 is TGTGCCAGCAGCACCCTCATTGGGACAGTCTATGGCTACACCTTC. Residues: CASSTLIGTVYGYTF.

The chain is built from TRBV28 and TRBJ2-1; 10 positions agree with TRBD2. CDR3 length: 19 amino acids. With 4 bases clipped from V and 6 bases from J, the junction kept 18 bases outside the gene matches. The germline V gene encodes CDR1 MDHEN and CDR2 SYDVKM. Here the CDR3 reads CASSSGVGSGGPLSNEQFF. The CDR3 coding sequence is TGTGCCAGCAGTTCTGGGGTAGGTAGCGGGGGGCCATTGAGCAATGAGCAGTTCTTC. Using reference TRBV28 and TRBJ2-1 for the parts outside the CDR3, the full variable domain is DVKVTQSSRYLVKRTGEKVFLECVQDMDHENMFWYRQDPGLGLRLIYFSYDVKMKEKGDIPEGYSVSREKKERFSLILESASTNQTSMYLCASSSGVGSGGPLSNEQFFGPGTRLTVL.

This clone occurred a few times. V and J are TRBV5-4 and TRBJ2-7; 7 nucleotides line up with TRBD2. The J segment lost 1 base and the V segment lost 4 bases, leaving 8 bases of the junction unmatched. Looked up from germline, CDR1 is SGHNT and CDR2 is YYREEE (reference sequence). The CDR3 runs to 15 residues. The CDR3: CASSEDGGGSYEQYF. The CDR3 DNA is TGTGCCAGCAGCGAGGACGGCGGGGGATCCTACGAGCAGTACTTC.

The chain recombines TRBV27 with TRBJ1-2; 7 nucleotides line up with TRBD1. V trimming: 2 bases; J trimming: 4 bases; junction bases outside the gene matches: 1. Germline V gene lookup returns CDR1 MNHEY and CDR2 SMNVEV (reference sequence). There are 13 residues in the CDR3. The CDR3 DNA follows: TGTGCCAGCAGTTTACCAGGGGGCTATGGCTACACCTTC. Its translation is CASSLPGGYGYTF.

This chain links TRBV25-1 with TRBJ2-7, with a possible D match to TRBD2 (6 bases). Trimming pared 2 bases from V and 3 bases from J, leaving 8 bases between. Germline V gene sequence: CDR1 MGHDK, CDR2 SYGVNS. The CDR3 is 13 residues long. The CDR3, as DNA: TGTGCCAGCAGTGAACAGGGAGGCTACGAGCAGTACTTC. Amino acid sequence: CASSEQGGYEQYF.

CDR3 nucleotides: TGTGCCAGCACCCCGATGTGGGGCAAGGCAGATACGCAGTATTTT. Amino acid sequence: CASTPMWGKADTQYF. The J gene is TRBJ2-3, the V gene TRBV7-8; D might be TRBD1 (5 bases). The CDR3 is made up of 15 amino acids. The germline gives CDR1 SGHVS, CDR2 FQNEAQ. The V gene lost 7 bases and the J gene lost 4 bases, with 18 bases spanning the gap.

This clone was recorded a few times. This rearrangement joins TRBV5-1 to TRBJ2-6, with D perhaps TRBD1 (5 bases). CDR1 and CDR2 (germline): SGHRS, YFSETQ. V lost 4 bases, J lost 2 bases, and 13 bases lay in between. This CDR3 spans 16 amino acids. The DNA for the CDR3 is TGCGCCAGCAGCCAGAACAGGCCCACTGGGGCCAACGTCCTGACTTTC. Protein: CASSQNRPTGANVLTF.

The V call is TRBV6-5, the J call TRBJ2-2; D remains unclear. CDR1 is MNHEY, CDR2 SVGAGI, per germline. Trimming shortened V by 3 bases and J by 6 bases, and 5 bases separated the two germline ends. The CDR3 covers 12 residues. CDR3 nucleotides: TGTGCCAGCAGTTATCCAGCCGGGGAGCTGTTTTTT. Translated: CASSYPAGELFF.

This clone has more than one count but fewer than ten. This chain links TRBV5-4 with TRBJ2-1; possible D gene TRBD1, 6 bases. Per germline, CDR1 SGHNT and CDR2 YYREEE (reference sequence). The CDR3 runs 16 residues. V gave up 0 bases and J gave up 3 bases, with 13 bases separating them. CDR3 coding DNA: TGTGCCAGCAGCTTGGGTGGGACAACTTTCTACAATGAGCAGTTCTTC. Translated, it gives CASSLGGTTFYNEQFF.

About this clone: This same CDR3 is encoded by further DNA sequences in the sample. The chain couples TRBV7-8 to TRBJ2-7, with TRBD2 as a possible D gene (6 bases). The V end lost 4 bases, the J end lost 4 bases, and 14 bases lay between the germline ends. Germline-derived CDR1 and CDR2 are SGHVS and FQNEAQ. The CDR3 contains 14 residues. CDR3 DNA sequence: TGTGCCAGCAGCTCCCTCGTGGAGGGTTACGAGCAGTACTTC. Amino acids: CASSSLVEGYEQYF.

CDR3 protein: CATSREGLPGEQYF. DNA of the CDR3: TGTGCCACCAGCAGAGAGGGTCTTCCGGGAGAGCAGTACTTC. The chain recombines TRBV15 with TRBJ2-7; D may be TRBD2 (5 bases). Looked up from germline, CDR1 is LNHNV and CDR2 is YYDKDF (reference sequence). The V gene lost 0 bases and the J gene lost 7 bases, with 13 bases spanning the gap. This CDR3 is built from 14 residues.

On this clone itself: This sample also contains other DNA sequences that code for the same CDR3. The J gene is TRBJ2-7, the V gene TRBV6-1, with D possibly being TRBD1 (6 bases). V was shortened by 8 bases and J by 2 bases, with 13 bases between the two germline ends. The CDR3 contains 13 residues. Germline assignment: CDR1 MNHNS and CDR2 SASEGT. The CDR3 is CASLRGGAYEQYF. In nucleotides, the CDR3 is TGTGCCAGCCTCAGGGGTGGCGCCTACGAGCAGTACTTC.

V and J are TRBV4-1 and TRBJ2-3, with 14 bases that match TRBD2. Germline-derived CDR1 and CDR2 are MGHRA and YSYEKL. This CDR3 contains 15 residues. Losses at the gene ends were 4 bases for V and 4 bases for J; bases not matched to a gene: 1. CDR3 DNA: TGCGCCAGCAGCCTGACTAGCGGGGGGGCAGATACGCAGTATTTT. The encoded protein is CASSLTSGGADTQYF.